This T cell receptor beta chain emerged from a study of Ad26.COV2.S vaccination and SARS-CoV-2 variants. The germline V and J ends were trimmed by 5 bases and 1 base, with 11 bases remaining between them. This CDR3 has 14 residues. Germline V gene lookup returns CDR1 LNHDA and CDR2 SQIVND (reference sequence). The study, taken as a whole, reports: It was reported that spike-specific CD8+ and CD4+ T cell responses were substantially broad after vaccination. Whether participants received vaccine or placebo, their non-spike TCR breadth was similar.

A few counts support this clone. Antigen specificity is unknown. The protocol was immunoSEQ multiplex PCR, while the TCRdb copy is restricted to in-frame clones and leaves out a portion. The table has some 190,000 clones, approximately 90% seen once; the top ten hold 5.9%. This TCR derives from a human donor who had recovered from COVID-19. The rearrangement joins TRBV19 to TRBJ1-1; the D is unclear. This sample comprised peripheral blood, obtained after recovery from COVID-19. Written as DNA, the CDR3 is TGTGCCAGTAGTTCCACGACCGCGAACACTGAAGCTTTCTTT. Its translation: CASSSTTANTEAFF.